One sample yielded the 9 T cell receptor beta chains listed below, sequenced in a study of Graves' ophthalmopathy and Graves' hyperthyroidism. The study amplified TCR beta CDR3 regions using RNA transcripts. First-round RT-PCR used HTBI primers; second-round multiplex PCR followed. One entry per CDR3 protein, called by TCRdb with MiXCR from the multiplex PCR reads. The sample includes about 400,000 distinct CDR3 sequences, about a sixth of them seen just once. The sequencing input was peripheral blood. The source is a woman younger than 35 with Graves' ophthalmopathy.

J is TRBJ2-5 and V is TRBV11-2, with 11 nucleotides matching TRBD1. V trimming: 5 bases; J trimming: 4 bases; junction bases outside the gene matches: 12. CDR1 and CDR2 (germline): SGHAT, FQNNGV. This CDR3 contains 17 residues. Here the CDR3 reads CASSPFPRTGGPETQYF. The CDR3 nucleotides are TGTGCCAGCAGCCCATTCCCACGGACAGGGGGCCCAGAGACCCAGTACTTC.

This clonotype occurred many times. The chain uses TRBV6-5 and TRBJ1-2; the match to TRBD1 covers 8 bases. The CDR3 sequence is 15 residues long. Germline assignment: CDR1 MNHEY and CDR2 SVGAGI. V shed 0 bases and J 4 bases; nucleotides not matched to a gene: 4. The CDR3 DNA follows: TGTGCCAGCAGTTACTCGAGACAGGGGCGCTATGGCTACACCTTC. Amino acids: CASSYSRQGRYGYTF.

A few counts support this clonotype. The V gene is TRBV4-3, the J gene TRBJ2-7; 8 nucleotides line up with TRBD1. From germline, CDR1 is LGHNA and CDR2 YSLEER. This CDR3 comprises 15 residues. V lost 6 bases to trimming and J lost 6 bases; unmatched junction nucleotides: 13. The CDR3 here is CASSVLGTGGGEQYF. DNA of the CDR3: TGCGCCAGCAGTGTCCTCGGGACAGGAGGCGGCGAGCAGTACTTC.

This clonotype was seen ten or more times. The CDR3 loop reads CASSLGVFGGEQYF. The CDR3 DNA reads TGCGCCAGCAGCTTGGGGGTCTTCGGGGGCGAGCAGTACTTC. The rearrangement uses TRBV5-1 and TRBJ2-7; possibly TRBD2 for D (6 bases). The CDR3 extends over 14 amino acids. Germline V gives CDR1 SGHRS, CDR2 YFSETQ. The V end lost 0 bases, the J end lost 6 bases, and 13 bases lay between the germline ends. Filled out from reference TRBV5-1 and TRBJ2-7, the complete variable domain reads KAGVTQTPRYLIKTRGQQVTLSCSPISGHRSVSWYQQTPGQGLQFLFEYFSETQRNKGNFPGRFSGRQFSNSRSEMNVSTLELGDSALYLCASSLGVFGGEQYFGPGTRLTVT.

In its sample, this clonotype was seen many times. The V and J genes are TRBV19 and TRBJ1-1; possibly TRBD1 for D (5 bases). CDR3 size: 16 residues. Trimming took off 4 bases at V and 4 bases at J, with 19 bases between the two ends. The germline gives CDR1 LNHDA, CDR2 SQIVND (reference sequence). The CDR3 DNA reads as TGTGCCAGTAGTAACTCACCGGGGGGAAAGAGCACTGAAGCTTTCTTT. Amino acids: CASSNSPGGKSTEAFF.

This clonotype has a count of ten or more. The chain employs TRBV18 and TRBJ2-5; the D gene is possibly TRBD2 (6 bases). From germline, CDR1 is KGHSH and CDR2 LQKENI. CDR3 length equals 16 residues. Trimming pared 5 bases from V and 1 base from J, leaving 17 bases between. The CDR3 protein is CASSSLGTHSQETQYF. As DNA, the CDR3 is TGTGCCAGCTCATCGCTCGGGACTCACTCCCAAGAGACCCAGTACTTC.

This clonotype was counted many times. V and J are TRBV20-1 and TRBJ1-1, with 7 nucleotides matching TRBD1. Germline V CDR1 and CDR2: DFQATT, SNEGSKA (reference sequence). The trim removed 5 bases at V and 6 bases at J, leaving 12 bases unmatched. This CDR3 has 14 residues. This CDR3 is CSAEDRKGISEAFF. The CDR3 DNA sequence: TGCAGTGCTGAGGACAGGAAAGGAATTTCTGAAGCTTTCTTT.

This clonotype has a count of ten or more. The gene calls are TRBV12-3 or TRBV12-4 and TRBJ1-2; D not resolved. V was trimmed by 4 bases and J by 4 bases, leaving 7 bases between them. CDR3 length equals 12 residues. CDR3 region: CASSSIAYGYTF. The CDR3 DNA follows: TGTGCCAGCAGTTCGATCGCCTATGGCTACACCTTC.

This clonotype was seen many times. The chain links TRBV7-3 to TRBJ2-6, with unresolved D. V dropped 3 bases and J dropped 0 bases, with 12 bases sitting between them. CDR1 and CDR2 (germline): SGHTA, FQGTGA. The CDR3 totals 17 residues. Here the CDR3 reads CASSLDRPSSGANVLTF. The DNA for the CDR3 is TGTGCCAGCAGCTTGGATCGTCCCAGCTCTGGGGCCAACGTCCTGACTTTC.